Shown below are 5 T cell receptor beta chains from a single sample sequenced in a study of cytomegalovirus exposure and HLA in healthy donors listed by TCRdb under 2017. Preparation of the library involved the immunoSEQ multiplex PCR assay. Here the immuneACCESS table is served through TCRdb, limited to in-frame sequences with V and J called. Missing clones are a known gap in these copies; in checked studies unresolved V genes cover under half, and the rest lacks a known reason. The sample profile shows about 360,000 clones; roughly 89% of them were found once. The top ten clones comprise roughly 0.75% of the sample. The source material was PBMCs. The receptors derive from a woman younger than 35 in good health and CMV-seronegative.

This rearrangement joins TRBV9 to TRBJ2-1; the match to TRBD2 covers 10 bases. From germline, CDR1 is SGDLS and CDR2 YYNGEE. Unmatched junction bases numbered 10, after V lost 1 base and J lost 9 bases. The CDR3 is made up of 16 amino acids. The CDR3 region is CASSVRASGSGIEQFF. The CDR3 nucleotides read TGTGCCAGCAGCGTAAGGGCTAGCGGGAGTGGAATTGAGCAGTTCTTC.

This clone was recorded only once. The CDR3 nucleotides read TGTGCCAGCATCCCGGGACAGGGGTTTTACGAGCAGTACTTC. Residues: CASIPGQGFYEQYF. The chain uses TRBV2 and TRBJ2-7; 10 positions agree with TRBD1. Germline values: CDR1 SNHLY, CDR2 FYNNEI. The CDR3 has 14 residues. The J segment lost 4 bases and the V segment lost 7 bases, leaving 7 bases of the junction unmatched.

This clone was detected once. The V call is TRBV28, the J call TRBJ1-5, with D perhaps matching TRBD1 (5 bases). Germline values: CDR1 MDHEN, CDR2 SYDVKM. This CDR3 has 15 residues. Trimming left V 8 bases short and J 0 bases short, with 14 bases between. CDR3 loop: CASLREGISNQPQHF. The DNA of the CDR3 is TGTGCCAGCCTTAGGGAGGGGATTAGCAATCAGCCCCAGCATTTT.

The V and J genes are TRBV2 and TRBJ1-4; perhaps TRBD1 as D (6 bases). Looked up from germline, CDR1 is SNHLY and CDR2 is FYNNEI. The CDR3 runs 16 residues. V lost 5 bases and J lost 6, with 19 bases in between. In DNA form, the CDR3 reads TGTGCCAGCAGTCCATCCGGGGGGGCGCCGGATGAAAAACTGTTTTTT. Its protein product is CASSPSGGAPDEKLFF.

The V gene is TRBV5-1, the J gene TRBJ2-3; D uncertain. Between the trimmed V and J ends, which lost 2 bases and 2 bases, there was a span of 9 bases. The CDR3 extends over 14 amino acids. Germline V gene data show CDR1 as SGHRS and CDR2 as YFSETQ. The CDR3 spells CASSFRTHTDTQYF. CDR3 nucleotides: TGCGCCAGCAGCTTCCGTACACACACAGATACGCAGTATTTT.